Each of the 23 T cell receptor beta chains below was sequenced from the same sample in a study of T cell changes during pregnancy in multiple sclerosis. Measured with immunoSEQ multiplex PCR; TCRdb has only the in-frame clones, and not every one. Of 85,000 to 90,000 clones listed, around 94% are singletons. This material consisted of peripheral blood, taken after pregnancy. The source of these receptors is a female donor in good health, enrolled as a control in a pregnancy study.

The chain employs TRBV7-9 and TRBJ2-1; D gene ambiguous. Trimming pared 5 bases from V and 5 bases from J, leaving 16 bases between. There are 15 residues in the CDR3. Germline lookup yields CDR1 SEHNR and CDR2 FQNEAQ (reference sequence). The CDR3 nucleotides are TGTGCCAGCAGCCCCTCGGTCGGCGGAAACAATGAGCAGTTCTTC. This encodes CASSPSVGGNNEQFF.

This clone was detected only once. The chain combines TRBV7-2 with TRBJ2-7, with TRBD1 identical over 7 bases. The CDR3 spans 14 residues. Germline values: CDR1 SGHTA, CDR2 FQGNSA. The V and J ends lost 7 bases and 9 bases, in that order; junction bases with no gene match: 15. The chain's CDR3 is CASTLSQGDLAQYF. DNA of the CDR3: TGTGCCAGCACCCTGAGCCAGGGGGACCTCGCGCAGTACTTC.

V gene TRBV11-3 combines with J gene TRBJ2-7; D might be TRBD1 (6 bases). V lost 5 bases to trimming and J lost 5 bases, with 13 bases between them. This CDR3 comprises 13 residues. Germline V gene data show CDR1 as SGHNT and CDR2 as YENEEA. CDR3 protein: CASSGGRGDEQYF. CDR3 nucleotide sequence: TGTGCCAGCAGCGGGGGCAGGGGCGACGAGCAGTACTTC.

The chain links TRBV2 to TRBJ2-3, with TRBD1 as a possible D gene (6 bases). This CDR3 is built from 14 residues. The V and J ends lost 5 bases and 2 bases respectively, with 11 bases between them. The germline V gene encodes CDR1 SNHLY and CDR2 FYNNEI. CDR3 region: CASSNRVFTDTQYF. In DNA, the CDR3 is TGTGCCAGCAGTAACAGGGTTTTCACAGATACGCAGTATTTT.

This clone was seen only once. The chain couples TRBV5-1 to TRBJ2-3; tentative D call: TRBD1 (6 bases). Germline V gene lookup returns CDR1 SGHRS and CDR2 YFSETQ. This CDR3 spans 14 amino acids. The germline V and J ends were trimmed by 3 bases and 0 bases, with 8 bases remaining between them. The CDR3 region has the DNA TGCGCCAGCAGCTCCGGACAGAGCACAGATACGCAGTATTTT. It yields the protein CASSSGQSTDTQYF. Drawing the rest from reference TRBV5-1 and TRBJ2-3, the complete variable domain is KAGVTQTPRYLIKTRGQQVTLSCSPISGHRSVSWYQQTPGQGLQFLFEYFSETQRNKGNFPGRFSGRQFSNSRSEMNVSTLELGDSALYLCASSSGQSTDTQYFGPGTRLTVL.

The rearrangement links TRBV15 to TRBJ2-7; 9 bases match TRBD1. The CDR3 totals 17 residues. Germline V gives CDR1 LNHNV, CDR2 YYDKDF (reference sequence). The trim removed 0 bases at V and 5 bases at J, leaving 11 bases unmatched. The CDR3 spells CATSRDWGTGGHNEQYF. CDR3 DNA sequence: TGTGCCACCAGCAGAGATTGGGGCACAGGGGGCCACAACGAGCAGTACTTC.

V gene TRBV2 combines with J gene TRBJ2-7; possible D gene TRBD1, 5 bases. The CDR3 spans 16 residues. Germline CDR1 reads SNHLY; CDR2 reads FYNNEI. The V end lost 3 bases, the J end lost 0 bases, and 15 bases lay between the germline ends. The CDR3 DNA is TGTGCCAGCAGTGACCACCCCAGGGTGGTCTCCTACGAGCAGTACTTC. Protein: CASSDHPRVVSYEQYF.

This rearrangement joins TRBV28 to TRBJ2-3; tentatively, D is TRBD1 (5 bases). Germline V gives CDR1 MDHEN, CDR2 SYDVKM. This CDR3 has 13 residues. V lost 6 bases, J lost 2 bases, and 9 bases lay in between. The CDR3 coding sequence is TGTGCCAGCAGCGTGACAGCCACAGATACGCAGTATTTT. Protein product: CASSVTATDTQYF.

V is TRBV2 and J is TRBJ1-2; D not certain. Trimming took 3 bases from V and 4 from J, leaving 6 bases between them. The CDR3 runs to 12 residues. Germline loops: CDR1 SNHLY, CDR2 FYNNEI. The CDR3, as DNA: TGTGCCAGCAGTGAGGGCATCTATGGCTACACCTTC. It translates to CASSEGIYGYTF. Full variable domain (missing parts from reference TRBV2 and TRBJ1-2): EPEVTQTPSHQVTQMGQEVILRCVPISNHLYFYWYRQILGQKVEFLVSFYNNEISEKSEIFDDQFSVERPDGSNFTLKIRSTKLEDSAMYFCASSEGIYGYTFGSGTRLTVV.

The V gene is TRBV28, the J gene TRBJ1-2; possible D gene TRBD1, 6 bases. Germline loops: CDR1 MDHEN, CDR2 SYDVKM. V dropped 6 bases and J dropped 8 bases, with 16 bases sitting between them. CDR3 length equals 13 residues. The CDR3 DNA is TGTGCCAGCAGCATCAGGGGTATTGGCGGCTACACCTTC. Its protein product is CASSIRGIGGYTF.

The chain employs TRBV5-1 and TRBJ1-5, with 10 bases fitting TRBD1. The germline V gene has CDR1 SGHRS and CDR2 YFSETQ. The CDR3 is 14 amino acids. The ends lost 2 bases at V and 5 bases at J; junction bases unmatched: 1. The CDR3 DNA reads TGCGCCAGCAGCTTAGGGACAGGGGATCAGCCCCAGCATTTT. This codes for CASSLGTGDQPQHF.

The CDR3 sequence: CVEERGQPQHF. CDR3 nucleotides: TGTGTCGAGGAGAGGGGGCAGCCCCAGCATTTT. This chain uses TRBV19 with TRBJ1-5; D may be TRBD1 (6 bases). The germline V gene encodes CDR1 LNHDA and CDR2 SQIVND (reference sequence). This CDR3 has 11 residues.

The V call is TRBV5-1, the J call TRBJ1-4; 10 bases fit TRBD1. The CDR3 is 15 residues long. Germline CDR1 reads SGHRS; CDR2 reads YFSETQ. The V segment lost 3 bases and the J segment 13 bases; nucleotides outside the gene matches: 12. The CDR3 reads CASSSKTGGTSSLFF. The CDR3 DNA follows: TGCGCCAGCAGCTCTAAGACAGGGGGCACCAGCTCACTGTTTTTT.

V usage is TRBV5-1 and J usage is TRBJ2-1, with 12 bases lining up with TRBD2. CDR3 size: 19 residues. The V gene's germline CDR1 is SGHRS and CDR2 YFSETQ. V trimming: 4 bases; J trimming: 3 bases; junction bases outside the gene matches: 14. Here the CDR3 DNA reads TGCGCCAGCAGCAGAGTACTAGCGGGAGGCCCGTACTTCTACAATGAGCAGTTCTTC. This codes for CASSRVLAGGPYFYNEQFF.

The CDR3 loop is CASRTDRNTEAFF. The CDR3 DNA sequence: TGTGCCAGCAGAACGGACAGGAACACTGAAGCTTTCTTT. The rearrangement joins TRBV2 to TRBJ1-1; perhaps TRBD1 as D (6 bases). CDR1 is SNHLY and CDR2 is FYNNEI in the germline V gene. V was shortened by 6 bases and J by 1 base, with 9 bases between the two germline ends. This CDR3 has 13 amino acids.

V gene TRBV9 combines with J gene TRBJ2-2, with TRBD2 matching 13 bases. Germline V gene data show CDR1 as SGDLS and CDR2 as YYNGEE. CDR3 size: 17 residues. The V gene end was trimmed by 0 bases and the J gene end by 4 bases; junction bases not matched to a gene: 3. The DNA for the CDR3 is TGTGCCAGCAGCGTAGCTGGACTAGCGGGAGTCACCGGGGAGCTGTTTTTT. This gives the protein CASSVAGLAGVTGELFF.

The chain is built from TRBV5-1 and TRBJ1-1; D is undetermined. Germline V gives CDR1 SGHRS, CDR2 YFSETQ. This CDR3 is built from 14 residues. V lost 1 base, J lost 0 bases, and 7 bases lay in between. The CDR3 nucleotides read TGCGCCAGCAGCTTGAACAGCATGAACACTGAAGCTTTCTTT. Translation: CASSLNSMNTEAFF.

The chain is built from TRBV7-9 and TRBJ2-5; possibly TRBD2 for D (5 bases). The V and J ends lost 5 bases and 7 bases respectively, with 23 bases between them. The CDR3 has 16 residues. The germline gives CDR1 SEHNR, CDR2 FQNEAQ (reference sequence). The CDR3: CASSPKAERTRWTQYF. The CDR3 DNA follows: TGTGCCAGCAGCCCTAAGGCGGAGCGGACCCGGTGGACCCAGTACTTC.

The rearrangement uses TRBV28 and TRBJ1-5, with 8 bases aligning to TRBD1. This CDR3 has 14 residues. Germline CDR1 and CDR2: MDHEN and SYDVKM. V lost 4 bases, J lost 7 bases, and 6 bases stayed unmatched. The CDR3 bases are TGTGCCAGCAGTTCCGGACAGGGCGGACAGCCCCAGCATTTT. As protein: CASSSGQGGQPQHF. The entire variable domain, with the rest obtained from reference TRBV28 and TRBJ1-5, is as follows: DVKVTQSSRYLVKRTGEKVFLECVQDMDHENMFWYRQDPGLGLRLIYFSYDVKMKEKGDIPEGYSVSREKKERFSLILESASTNQTSMYLCASSSGQGGQPQHFGDGTRLSIL.

The gene calls are TRBV2 and TRBJ2-1; tentative D call: TRBD2 (5 bases). Germline CDR1 reads SNHLY; CDR2 reads FYNNEI. V was clipped by 4 bases and J by 0 bases, with 10 bases between them. The CDR3 totals 15 residues. The CDR3 here is CASSVDFSSYNEQFF. In nucleotides, the CDR3 is TGTGCCAGCAGTGTGGACTTCAGCTCCTACAATGAGCAGTTCTTC.

This chain connects TRBV5-1 to TRBJ1-1; 8 bases are shared with TRBD1. V shed 5 bases and J 4 bases; nucleotides not matched to a gene: 4. This CDR3 has 13 residues. Germline V gene lookup returns CDR1 SGHRS and CDR2 YFSETQ. The CDR3 bases are TGCGCCAGCAGTTCCGGGACAGGCACTGAAGCTTTCTTT. Translated, it gives CASSSGTGTEAFF.

The gene calls are TRBV13 and TRBJ2-1; no firm D call. Germline CDR1 PRHDT, CDR2 FYEKMQ (reference sequence). V was clipped by 0 bases and J by 0 bases, with 3 bases between them. The CDR3 extends over 14 amino acids. The CDR3 reads CASSLGSSYNEQFF. DNA of the CDR3: TGTGCCAGCAGCTTAGGCAGCTCCTACAATGAGCAGTTCTTC.

The count of this clone is one. The rearrangement uses TRBV19 and TRBJ2-1, with 11 nucleotides matching TRBD2. The CDR3 loop spans 14 amino acids. V dropped 10 bases and J dropped 6; count of bases not matched to a gene: 8. CDR1 is LNHDA and CDR2 is SQIVND in the germline V gene (reference sequence). CDR3 sequence reads: CATLAGGPSNEQFF. The CDR3 bases are TGTGCCACCTTAGCGGGAGGGCCTTCCAATGAGCAGTTCTTC.